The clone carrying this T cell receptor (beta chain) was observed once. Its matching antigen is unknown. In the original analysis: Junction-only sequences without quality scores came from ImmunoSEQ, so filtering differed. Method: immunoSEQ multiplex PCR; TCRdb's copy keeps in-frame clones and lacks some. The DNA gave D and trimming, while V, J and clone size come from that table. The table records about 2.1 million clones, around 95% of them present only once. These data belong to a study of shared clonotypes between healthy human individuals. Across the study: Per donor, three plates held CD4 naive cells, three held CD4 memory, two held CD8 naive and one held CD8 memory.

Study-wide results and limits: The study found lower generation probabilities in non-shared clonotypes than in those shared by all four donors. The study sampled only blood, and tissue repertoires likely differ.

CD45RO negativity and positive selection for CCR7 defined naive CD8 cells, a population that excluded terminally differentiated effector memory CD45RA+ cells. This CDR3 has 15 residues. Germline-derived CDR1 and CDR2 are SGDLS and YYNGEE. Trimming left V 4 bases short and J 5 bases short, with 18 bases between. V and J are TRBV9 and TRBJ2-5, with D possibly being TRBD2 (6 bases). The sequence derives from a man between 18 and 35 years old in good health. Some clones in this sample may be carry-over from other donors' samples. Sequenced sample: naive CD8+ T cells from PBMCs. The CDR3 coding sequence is TGTGCCAGCAGCTCCGCCGGGCGGGATCTGGAGACCCAGTACTTC. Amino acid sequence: CASSSAGRDLETQYF.